Given below is one T cell receptor (beta chain) in context. V gave up 7 bases and J gave up 7 bases, with 16 bases separating them. Germline V gene data show CDR1 as MNHEY and CDR2 as SVGEGT. The CDR3 covers 13 residues. The record originates from a study of identical twins. TCRdb reprocessed the 5' RACE reads via MiXCR and lists one record per CDR3 protein. The data contain roughly 540,000 distinct CDR3 sequences, under 25% of them singletons. These data also formed part of another study, on T cells expressing NK-cell markers. From that study: The study left the HCMV specificity of expanded NKG2C+ T cell clones unresolved.

J is TRBJ1-1 and V is TRBV6-2 or TRBV6-3; D gene ambiguous. The sample consisted of CD4+ T cells sorted from blood. The receptor's source is a woman aged 18-30 years in good health. Written as DNA, the CDR3 is TGTGCCAGCACTGTAGGAGGTGCGGGTGAAGCTTTCTTT. Amino acids: CASTVGGAGEAFF.